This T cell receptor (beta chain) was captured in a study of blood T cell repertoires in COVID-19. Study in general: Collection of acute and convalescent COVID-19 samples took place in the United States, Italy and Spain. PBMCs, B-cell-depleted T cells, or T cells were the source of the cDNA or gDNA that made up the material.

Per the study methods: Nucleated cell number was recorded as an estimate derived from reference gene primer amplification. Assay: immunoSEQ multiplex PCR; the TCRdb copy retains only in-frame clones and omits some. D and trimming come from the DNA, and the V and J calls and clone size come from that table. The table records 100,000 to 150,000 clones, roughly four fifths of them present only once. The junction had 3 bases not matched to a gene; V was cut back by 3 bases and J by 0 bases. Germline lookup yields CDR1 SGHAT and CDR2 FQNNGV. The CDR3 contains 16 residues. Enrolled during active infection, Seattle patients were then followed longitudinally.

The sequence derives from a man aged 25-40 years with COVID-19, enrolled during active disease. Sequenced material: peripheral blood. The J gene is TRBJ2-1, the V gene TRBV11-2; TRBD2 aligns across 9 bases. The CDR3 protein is CASSFSGGHSYNEQFF. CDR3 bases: TGTGCCAGCAGCTTTAGCGGGGGACACTCCTACAATGAGCAGTTCTTC.